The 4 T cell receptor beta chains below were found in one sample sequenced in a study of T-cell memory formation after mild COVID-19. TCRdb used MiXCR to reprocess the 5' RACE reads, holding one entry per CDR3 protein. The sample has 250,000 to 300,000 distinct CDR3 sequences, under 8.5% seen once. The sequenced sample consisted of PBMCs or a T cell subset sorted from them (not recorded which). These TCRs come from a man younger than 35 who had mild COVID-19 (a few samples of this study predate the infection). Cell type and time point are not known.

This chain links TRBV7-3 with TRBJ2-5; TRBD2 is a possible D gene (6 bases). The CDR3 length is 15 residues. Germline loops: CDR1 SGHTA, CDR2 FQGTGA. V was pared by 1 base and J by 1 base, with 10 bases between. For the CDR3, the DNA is TGTGCCAGCAGCTTAAGTGCGGGGACCCAAGAGACCCAGTACTTC. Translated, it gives CASSLSAGTQETQYF.

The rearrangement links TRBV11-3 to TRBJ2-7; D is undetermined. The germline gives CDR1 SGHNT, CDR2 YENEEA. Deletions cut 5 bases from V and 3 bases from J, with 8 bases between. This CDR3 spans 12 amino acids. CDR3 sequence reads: CASSRNNYEQYF. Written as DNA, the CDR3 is TGTGCCAGCAGCCGTAACAACTACGAGCAGTACTTC.

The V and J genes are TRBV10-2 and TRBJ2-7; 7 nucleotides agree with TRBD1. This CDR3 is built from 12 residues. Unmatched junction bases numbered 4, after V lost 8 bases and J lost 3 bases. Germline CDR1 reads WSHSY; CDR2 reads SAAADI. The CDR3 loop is CASEGDSYEQYF. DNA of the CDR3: TGCGCCAGCGAGGGGGACAGCTACGAGCAGTACTTC.

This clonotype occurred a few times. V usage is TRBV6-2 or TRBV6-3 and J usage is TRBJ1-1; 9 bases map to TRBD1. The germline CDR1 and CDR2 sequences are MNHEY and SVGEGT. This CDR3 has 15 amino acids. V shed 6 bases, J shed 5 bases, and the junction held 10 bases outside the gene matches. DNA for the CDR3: TGTGCCAGCAGCTTCTTTGGGACAGGGAGGACTGAAGCTTTCTTT. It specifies CASSFFGTGRTEAFF.